This T cell receptor beta chain was documented in a study of CD8 T cells in ankylosing spondylitis. This clonotype was detected ten times or more. Its antigen is unknown. General study results and limits: Seemingly distinctive of ankylosing spondylitis blood was a TCR beta motif formed by eight highly homologous variants.

TCRdb reprocessed the 5' RACE reads via MiXCR and lists one record per CDR3 protein. Seen here are some 200,000 distinct CDR3 sequences, 18% observed once, and the top ten hold more than 3.5%. The CDR3 is 14 residues long. The germline V gene has CDR1 LNHNV and CDR2 YYDKDF (reference sequence). V was clipped by 0 bases and J by 0 bases, with 5 bases between them. The sample comprised blood, either unsorted or a sorted T cell fraction (not recorded which). The chain recombines TRBV15 with TRBJ1-1; D remains unclear. The TCR was taken from a male donor aged 10 to 30 with ankylosing spondylitis or in good health (not recorded which). The DNA for the CDR3 is TGTGCCACCAGCAGAGACTCTATGAACACTGAAGCTTTCTTT. This gives the protein CATSRDSMNTEAFF.